The clone carrying this T cell receptor beta chain has only a few counts. Its target is not known. Trimming shortened V by 6 bases and J by 4 bases, and 16 bases separated the two germline ends. The CDR3 length is 15 residues. In germline, CDR1 is SQVTM, CDR2 ANQGSEA. The data derive from a study of Graves' ophthalmopathy and Graves' hyperthyroidism. Ophthalmopathy in the donors was of moderate-to-severe activity, with CAS ≥3, NOSPECS ≥4 and duration under 3 months. Using RNA transcripts, the TCR beta CDR3 regions were amplified. Second-round multiplex PCR came after a first-round RT-PCR that employed HTBI primers. TCRdb re-analysed the multiplex PCR reads in MiXCR, keeping a single row per CDR3 protein. This table holds more than 45,000 distinct CDR3 sequences, less than 65% found once. The study's findings and limits: In blood appeared most of the expanded thyroid clonotypes whose frequency exceeded 0.001. In separating ophthalmopathy from stable hyperthyroidism, a 13-signature model achieved nearly 90% sensitivity and 81.08% specificity.

The origin of this receptor is an adult man with Graves' ophthalmopathy. The J gene is TRBJ2-6, the V gene TRBV29-1; possible D gene TRBD2, 5 bases. Source material: peripheral blood. The CDR3 region is CSVTAGGRGANVLTF. Written as DNA, the CDR3 is TGCAGCGTGACGGCAGGCGGGCGGGGGGCCAACGTCCTGACTTTC.